The 20 T cell receptor beta chains below were found in one sample sequenced in a study of OX40 agonist ivuxolimab in advanced cancers. The library was obtained by the immunoSEQ multiplex PCR assay. Imported from immuneACCESS, the table was reduced by TCRdb to in-frame sequences with V and J called. These copies leave out some clones; in studies compared against another copy, an unresolved V gene accounts for under half, and the cause of the remainder is not known. This sample has tens of thousands of clones in its table, and about 91% of those were observed once. The top ten clones comprise around 31% of the sample. The specimen was CD4+ or CD8+ T cells sorted from blood, collected in a trial of the OX40 agonist ivuxolimab. The receptors shown here come from an adult with an advanced solid tumor such as melanoma, head and neck, liver or kidney cancer.

This clone has just one count. The chain carries TRBV6-1 and TRBJ2-7; D might be TRBD1 (6 bases). The CDR3 totals 18 residues. Trimming pared 2 bases from V and 3 bases from J, leaving 23 bases between. From germline, CDR1 is MNHNS and CDR2 SASEGT. The CDR3 sequence: CASSENVGTKGVSYEQYF. CDR3 coding DNA: TGTGCCAGCAGTGAAAACGTAGGTACCAAGGGGGTGAGCTACGAGCAGTACTTC.

The chain recombines TRBV7-9 with TRBJ2-5; D unclear. The CDR3 contains 14 residues. CDR1 SEHNR and CDR2 FQNEAQ come from the germline V gene (reference sequence). Trimming cost V 1 base and J 5 bases, with 11 bases left between them. CDR3 nucleotides: TGTGCCAGCAGCTTAGGATCGTACTACGAGACCCAGTACTTC. This sequence encodes CASSLGSYYETQYF. The full variable domain, rest sourced from reference TRBV7-9 and TRBJ2-5, is DTGVSQNPRHKITKRGQNVTFRCDPISEHNRLYWYRQTLGQGPEFLTYFQNEAQLEKSRLLSDRFSAERPKGSFSTLEIQRTEQGDSAMYLCASSLGSYYETQYFGPGTRLLVL.

The J gene is TRBJ2-2, the V gene TRBV6-5; no reliable D call. The CDR3 covers 13 residues. Trimming cost V 4 bases and J 2 bases, with 5 bases left between them. CDR1 and CDR2 (germline): MNHEY, SVGAGI. CDR3 sequence reads: CASSSYNTGELFF. The CDR3 bases are TGTGCCAGCAGTTCATATAACACCGGGGAGCTGTTTTTT.

Here the CDR3 reads CASSVYSNQPQHF. The CDR3 nucleotides are TGTGCCAGCAGTGTTTATAGCAATCAGCCCCAGCATTTT. The chain uses TRBV6-5 and TRBJ1-5; D is ambiguous. The V gene lost 5 bases and the J gene lost 0 bases, with 5 bases spanning the gap. The length of the CDR3 is 13 residues. Per germline, CDR1 MNHEY and CDR2 SVGAGI.

The chain couples TRBV28 to TRBJ2-1; D call uncertain. The CDR3 has 11 amino acids. V was pared by 8 bases and J by 9 bases, with 11 bases between. Germline-derived CDR1 and CDR2 are MDHEN and SYDVKM. DNA for the CDR3: TGTGCCAGCCCCGGGCGAGGTGAGCAGTTCTTC. Translated: CASPGRGEQFF.

This sequence joins TRBV5-1 and TRBJ2-3, with unresolved D. Trimming pared 1 base from V and 3 bases from J, leaving 9 bases between. The CDR3 spans 14 residues. Germline CDR1 and CDR2: SGHRS and YFSETQ. CDR3 residues: CASSLSGGTDTQYF. The CDR3 DNA follows: TGCGCCAGCAGCTTGTCTGGCGGAACAGATACGCAGTATTTT.

Notes on this clone: A junction boundary mismatches the germline segment, possibly from a read error. The chain combines TRBV7-7 with TRBJ2-2, with 11 positions matching TRBD2. CDR3 length: 16 amino acids. The germline CDR1 and CDR2 sequences are SSHAT and FNYEAQ (reference sequence). As DNA, the CDR3 is TGTGCTAGCAGCTTAGAACTAGCGGGAGACACCGGGGAGCTGTTTTTT. Translation gives CASSLELAGDTGELFF.

The rearrangement uses TRBV19 and TRBJ1-5; tentative D call: TRBD1 (6 bases). Germline lookup yields CDR1 LNHDA and CDR2 SQIVND (reference sequence). The CDR3 extends over 12 amino acids. The ends were cut back, 6 bases at V and 6 bases at J, with 9 bases in the middle. CDR3 sequence (DNA): TGTGCCAGTAGAACAGGGACTCAGCCCCAGCATTTT. Translation: CASRTGTQPQHF.

This sequence joins TRBV4-1 and TRBJ2-3, with 9 bases fitting TRBD2. Trimming at V came to 1 base and at J to 6 bases, leaving 2 bases not matched to a gene. CDR3 size: 14 residues. Germline V gene sequence: CDR1 MGHRA, CDR2 YSYEKL. The CDR3 region is CASSQAGLADTQYF. The CDR3 DNA is TGCGCCAGCAGCCAAGCTGGACTAGCGGATACGCAGTATTTT.

This chain connects TRBV29-1 to TRBJ1-5; D call uncertain. Trimming pared 4 bases from V and 6 bases from J, leaving 10 bases between. The germline V gene has CDR1 SQVTM and CDR2 ANQGSEA. CDR3 length: 12 residues. The CDR3 bases are TGCAGCGTTGGTAGGGTGGTTCAGCCCCAGCATTTT. Protein: CSVGRVVQPQHF.

V usage is TRBV15 and J usage is TRBJ2-1; possible D gene TRBD2, 5 bases. V shed 1 base and J shed 7 bases, with 8 bases lying between them. Germline CDR1 is LNHNV and CDR2 is YYDKDF (reference sequence). This CDR3 contains 13 residues. CDR3 region: CATSRGGGNEQFF. In nucleotides, the CDR3 is TGTGCCACCAGCAGAGGAGGAGGTAATGAGCAGTTCTTC.

The chain uses TRBV27 and TRBJ2-3, with D unresolved. Germline V gene sequence: CDR1 MNHEY, CDR2 SMNVEV (reference sequence). This CDR3 is built from 14 residues. Trimming removed 6 bases at V and 2 bases at J, with 12 bases between. This CDR3 is CASSLSIDTDTQYF. The CDR3 DNA is TGTGCCAGCAGCCTTTCCATTGACACAGATACGCAGTATTTT.

V usage is TRBV4-1 and J usage is TRBJ2-3; no clear D. The CDR3 length is 16 residues. In germline, CDR1 is MGHRA, CDR2 YSYEKL. V lost 6 bases, J lost 6 bases, and 22 bases lay in between. The DNA of the CDR3 is TGCGCCAGCAGTTACGAGCGCGCCTCCTCTATCGATACGCAGTATTTT. It specifies CASSYERASSIDTQYF.

J is TRBJ1-5 and V is TRBV4-1, with a weak D call TRBD1 (5 bases). The CDR3 runs 13 residues. V shed 4 bases and J shed 7 bases, with 11 bases lying between them. Germline V gene sequence: CDR1 MGHRA, CDR2 YSYEKL. The CDR3 bases are TGCGCCAGCAGCCCCCTTGGGGGACAGCCCCAGCATTTT. It encodes CASSPLGGQPQHF.

V gene TRBV7-2 combines with J gene TRBJ1-4, with a possible D match to TRBD1 (5 bases). CDR3 length: 17 residues. V lost 2 bases to trimming and J lost 6 bases, with 19 bases between them. CDR1 SGHTA and CDR2 FQGNSA come from the germline V gene. CDR3 residues: CASSLLGFWQGDEKLFF. As DNA, the CDR3 is TGTGCCAGCAGCTTATTGGGTTTCTGGCAGGGCGATGAAAAACTGTTTTTT.

The rearrangement links TRBV6-1 to TRBJ2-1; D perhaps matches TRBD1 (6 bases). CDR1 MNHNS and CDR2 SASEGT come from the germline V gene. Trimming pared 3 bases from V and 5 bases from J, leaving 17 bases between. CDR3 length equals 16 residues. CDR3 sequence (DNA): TGTGCCAGCAGTGACCACCACAGGGCTACAGACAATGAGCAGTTCTTC. Amino acids: CASSDHHRATDNEQFF.

This chain connects TRBV10-3 to TRBJ2-1, with D perhaps assigned TRBD1 or TRBD2 (5 bases each). This CDR3 spans 14 amino acids. Germline V gene lookup returns CDR1 ENHRY and CDR2 SYGVKD. V was trimmed by 9 bases and J by 0 bases, leaving 12 bases between them. The CDR3 loop reads CAIGTSSSYNEQFF. For the CDR3, the DNA is TGTGCCATAGGGACGTCAAGCTCCTACAATGAGCAGTTCTTC.

The chain couples TRBV27 to TRBJ1-6; D remains unclear. V lost 1 base and J lost 9, with 10 bases in between. Germline CDR1 and CDR2: MNHEY and SMNVEV (reference sequence). The CDR3 runs 14 residues. DNA for the CDR3: TGTGCCAGCAGTTTATTGGCCCCGAGTTCACCCCTCCACTTT. Protein sequence: CASSLLAPSSPLHF.

The chain recombines TRBV27 with TRBJ2-1, with D possibly being TRBD2 (5 bases). Trimming pared 3 bases from V and 8 bases from J, leaving 17 bases between. The CDR3 loop spans 15 amino acids. CDR1 is MNHEY and CDR2 is SMNVEV in the germline V gene (reference sequence). The CDR3 DNA sequence: TGTGCCAGCAGTTTGGTCCCTGGGGTGGGAGATGAGCAGTTCTTC. It translates to CASSLVPGVGDEQFF.

The chain is built from TRBV6-6 and TRBJ1-5; D remains unclear. There are 13 residues in the CDR3. In germline, CDR1 is MNHNY, CDR2 SVGAGI (reference sequence). Trimming left V 4 bases short and J 0 bases short, with 4 bases between. In DNA form, the CDR3 reads TGTGCCAGCAGTTGGAATAGCAATCAGCCCCAGCATTTT. Encoded protein: CASSWNSNQPQHF.